The text below deals with one TCR beta chain. The germline V and J ends were trimmed by 6 bases and 1 base, with 8 bases remaining between them. There are 13 residues in the CDR3. Germline V lookup: CDR1 LNHDA, CDR2 SQIVND (reference sequence). The data derive from a study of blood T cell repertoires in COVID-19. In the study overall: Collection of acute and convalescent COVID-19 samples took place in the United States, Italy and Spain. T cells, B-cell-depleted T cells, or PBMCs supplied cDNA or gDNA.

The table came from immunoSEQ multiplex PCR; TCRdb's copy has only in-frame clones and leaves some out. There are more than 200,000 clones in the sample; 70% to 90% occur only once, and approximately 2.2% lies in the top ten. The genes are TRBV19 and TRBJ2-3; no clear D gene. The sequence derives from a middle-aged woman who had recovered from COVID-19. Sequencing was carried out using peripheral blood. Here the CDR3 DNA reads TGTGCCAGTAGCGCTCAGGGCACAGATACGCAGTATTTT. Protein: CASSAQGTDTQYF.